The next 26 T cell receptor beta chains were all read from a single sample in a study of blood T cell repertoires in COVID-19. Sequenced by immunoSEQ multiplex PCR; TCRdb stores in-frame clones only, minus some. Counted here are some 64,000 clones, more than 75% occurring once; the ten biggest clones make up approximately 6%. Sequencing was carried out using peripheral blood. These receptors were taken from a woman aged 55-69 years with acute or convalescent COVID-19.

This rearrangement joins TRBV9 to TRBJ2-1; weak D call: TRBD2 (5 bases). Trimming took 1 base from V and 5 from J, leaving 10 bases between them. Germline CDR1 and CDR2: SGDLS and YYNGEE. This CDR3 contains 14 residues. As DNA, the CDR3 is TGTGCCAGCAGCGTACGGGGTTTCGACAATGAGCAGTTCTTC. Amino acid sequence: CASSVRGFDNEQFF.

The chain couples TRBV3-1 (or the pseudogene TRBV3-2) to TRBJ2-3, with 9 bases lining up with TRBD1. CDR1 LGHDT and CDR2 YNNKEL come from the germline V gene (reference sequence). The CDR3 spans 15 residues. The V gene end was trimmed by 4 bases and the J gene end by 5 bases; junction bases not matched to a gene: 7. The CDR3 nucleotides are TGTGCCAGCAGCCCGGGGGTGGACAGGGGAGATACGCAGTATTTT. Translating it yields CASSPGVDRGDTQYF.

This chain links TRBV5-1 with TRBJ1-4, with a possible D match to TRBD1 (5 bases). This CDR3 has 14 residues. V was trimmed by 3 bases and J by 6 bases, leaving 12 bases between them. The germline gives CDR1 SGHRS, CDR2 YFSETQ. The CDR3 sequence: CASSSGRGDEKLFF. For the CDR3, the DNA is TGCGCCAGCAGCTCGGGGCGGGGGGATGAAAAACTGTTTTTT.

In this sample, this clone turned up once. The chain joins TRBV9 to TRBJ2-3, with D possibly TRBD2 on 6 matching bases. Germline V lookup: CDR1 SGDLS, CDR2 YYNGEE. V was clipped by 0 bases and J by 10 bases, with 12 bases between them. The CDR3 covers 13 residues. CDR3 in amino acids: CASSVGRELAQYF. CDR3 bases: TGTGCCAGCAGCGTAGGGCGGGAATTGGCGCAGTATTTT.

J is TRBJ2-7 and V is TRBV27, with D perhaps TRBD1 (5 bases). The CDR3 is 15 amino acids. Trimming left V 2 bases short and J 2 bases short, with 13 bases between. Germline V gene lookup returns CDR1 MNHEY and CDR2 SMNVEV (reference sequence). Written as DNA, the CDR3 is TGTGCCAGCAGTTTAAAGCCAGGGTTAACCTACGAGCAGTACTTC. It specifies CASSLKPGLTYEQYF.

The gene calls are TRBV5-6 and TRBJ1-2; D is possibly TRBD1 (5 bases). CDR1 is SGHDT and CDR2 is YYEEEE in the germline V gene. Trimming shortened V by 4 bases and J by 4 bases, and 14 bases separated the two germline ends. There are 14 residues in the CDR3. The CDR3 DNA reads as TGTGCCAGCAGCCATTCCAAGGACATCTATGGCTACACCTTC. Encoded protein: CASSHSKDIYGYTF.

The chain couples TRBV9 to TRBJ2-3; 10 nucleotides agree with TRBD1. With V trimmed by 4 bases and J by 5 bases, 10 bases remained unmatched. This CDR3 comprises 16 residues. Per germline, CDR1 SGDLS and CDR2 YYNGEE. The CDR3 DNA sequence: TGTGCCAGCAGCTTCTCCGGGACAGGGGATTTAGATACGCAGTATTTT. As protein: CASSFSGTGDLDTQYF. Full variable domain (missing parts from reference TRBV9 and TRBJ2-3): DSGVTQTPKHLITATGQRVTLRCSPRSGDLSVYWYQQSLDQGLQFLIQYYNGEERAKGNILERFSAQQFPDLHSELNLSSLELGDSALYFCASSFSGTGDLDTQYFGPGTRLTVL.

This chain uses TRBV7-3 with TRBJ2-3, with TRBD2 matching 8 bases. CDR3 length equals 13 residues. The V and J ends lost 7 bases and 5 bases, in that order; junction bases with no gene match: 5. From germline, CDR1 is SGHTA and CDR2 FQGTGA. The CDR3 spells CASNGGAEDTQYF. The DNA of the CDR3 is TGTGCCAGCAACGGGGGGGCCGAAGATACGCAGTATTTT.

The gene calls are TRBV27 and TRBJ1-5; D might be TRBD1 (6 bases). This CDR3 comprises 16 residues. CDR1 is MNHEY, CDR2 SMNVEV, per germline (reference sequence). Trimming stripped 6 bases from V and 0 bases from J, with 15 bases between. This chain's CDR3 is CASSLRGGYSNQPQHF. CDR3 sequence (DNA): TGTGCCAGCAGCCTCAGGGGAGGGTATAGCAATCAGCCCCAGCATTTT.

This clone appeared a single time. The chain recombines TRBV10-3 with TRBJ2-3; TRBD1 matches 10 bases. The V and J ends lost 7 bases and 3 bases, in that order; junction bases with no gene match: 10. Per germline, CDR1 ENHRY and CDR2 SYGVKD. The CDR3 runs to 16 residues. CDR3 amino acids: CAIKTTGQGLTDTQYF. CDR3 DNA: TGTGCCATCAAGACCACGGGACAGGGGCTTACAGATACGCAGTATTTT.

The chain joins TRBV27 to TRBJ2-5; D possibly corresponds to TRBD1 (6 bases). Germline CDR1 is MNHEY and CDR2 is SMNVEV (reference sequence). The CDR3 length is 14 residues. With 6 bases removed from V and 3 bases from J, the gap between germline ends came to 14 bases. In DNA, the CDR3 is TGTGCCAGCAGACCGTCAGGGGAAGAAGAGACCCAGTACTTC. This sequence encodes CASRPSGEEETQYF.

The gene calls are TRBV11-2 and TRBJ1-1; no firm D call. CDR1 is SGHAT and CDR2 is FQNNGV in the germline V gene. V dropped 4 bases and J dropped 6 bases, with 9 bases sitting between them. This CDR3 spans 12 amino acids. CDR3 in amino acids: CASSSVGPEAFF. The CDR3, as DNA: TGTGCCAGCAGCTCGGTGGGCCCTGAAGCTTTCTTT.

The rearrangement uses TRBV19 and TRBJ1-6; 7 nucleotides match TRBD1. Germline CDR1 reads LNHDA; CDR2 reads SQIVND (reference sequence). J lost 8 bases, V lost 8 bases, and 12 bases had no gene match. The CDR3 extends over 15 amino acids. The CDR3 DNA reads TGTGCCAGTGGACCGGGACAGATGTGGGATTCACCCCTCCACTTT. As protein: CASGPGQMWDSPLHF.

The chain links TRBV5-8 to TRBJ2-6, with a tentative D call TRBD2 (5 bases). V was trimmed by 2 bases and J by 0 bases, leaving 9 bases between them. CDR1 and CDR2 (germline): SGHTS, YDEGEE. There are 16 residues in the CDR3. In nucleotides, the CDR3 is TGTGCCAGCAGCTTTGGACTGAGCTCTGGGGCCAACGTCCTGACTTTC. Translating it yields CASSFGLSSGANVLTF.

The rearrangement links TRBV7-9 to TRBJ1-5, with D unclear. The CDR3 covers 12 residues. V gave up 1 base and J gave up 5 bases, with 3 bases separating them. CDR1 and CDR2 from the germline V gene are SEHNR and FQNEAQ (reference sequence). The CDR3 DNA reads as TGTGCCAGCAGCTTAGAGCATCAGCCCCAGCATTTT. Encoded protein: CASSLEHQPQHF.

This chain connects TRBV2 to TRBJ2-1; 8 bases agree with TRBD2. CDR1 SNHLY and CDR2 FYNNEI come from the germline V gene. The CDR3 runs 15 residues. V was clipped by 6 bases and J by 5 bases; unmatched bases: 9. CDR3 in DNA: TGTGCCAGCAGGGACCGGGGGGGCCCCCACAATGAGCAGTTCTTC. It is translated as CASRDRGGPHNEQFF.

V usage is TRBV2 and J usage is TRBJ2-7; maybe TRBD2 (6 bases). CDR1 and CDR2 from the germline V gene are SNHLY and FYNNEI. V lost 1 base to trimming and J lost 3 bases, with 13 bases between them. The CDR3 totals 15 residues. DNA of the CDR3: TGTGCCAGCAGTGAAGAAGGGGTAGCGGTCTACGAGCAGTACTTC. Its protein is CASSEEGVAVYEQYF.

The CDR3 sequence: CASSLLDMNTEAFF. In nucleotides, the CDR3 is TGTGCCAGCAGCCTCCTGGACATGAACACTGAAGCTTTCTTT. This rearrangement joins TRBV9 to TRBJ1-1, with a weak D call TRBD1 (5 bases). Looked up from germline, CDR1 is SGDLS and CDR2 is YYNGEE. V was pared by 4 bases and J by 0 bases, with 10 bases between. This CDR3 has 14 amino acids.

This clone was counted a few times. This chain joins TRBV6-1 and TRBJ1-1; TRBD1 agrees at 7 bases. The germline V gene has CDR1 MNHNS and CDR2 SASEGT. The V gene end was trimmed by 3 bases and the J gene end by 7 bases; junction bases not matched to a gene: 8. The CDR3 runs to 14 residues. The DNA for the CDR3 is TGTGCCAGCAGTGACCGACAGGGCCAAGGTGAAGCTTTCTTT. It encodes CASSDRQGQGEAFF.

The chain recombines TRBV7-2 with TRBJ1-2; D is uncertain. V shed 5 bases and J shed 8 bases, with 9 bases lying between them. This CDR3 comprises 11 residues. Germline V gene data show CDR1 as SGHTA and CDR2 as FQGNSA. The CDR3 protein is CASSALSGYTF. DNA of the CDR3: TGTGCCAGCAGCGCGTTGTCGGGCTACACCTTC.

The chain employs TRBV5-4 and TRBJ1-2, with 8 bases aligning to TRBD1. CDR3 size: 15 residues. V shed 4 bases and J 0 bases; nucleotides not matched to a gene: 5. Germline-derived CDR1 and CDR2 are SGHNT and YYREEE (reference sequence). CDR3 in amino acids: CASSPGQGTNYGYTF. The CDR3 nucleotides read TGTGCCAGCAGCCCCGGACAGGGCACTAACTATGGCTACACCTTC.

The CDR3 DNA is TGTGCCAGCGGAGACTGGGACAATGAGCAGTTCTTC. Protein: CASGDWDNEQFF. The J gene is TRBJ2-1, the V gene TRBV27; no definite D call. Looked up from germline, CDR1 is MNHEY and CDR2 is SMNVEV (reference sequence). This CDR3 has 12 residues. V gave up 8 bases and J gave up 5 bases, with 10 bases separating them.

This clone was observed a handful of times. V usage is TRBV7-9 and J usage is TRBJ2-5, with TRBD1 as a possible D gene (6 bases). Germline assignment: CDR1 SEHNR and CDR2 FQNEAQ (reference sequence). This CDR3 is built from 15 residues. The germline V and J ends were trimmed by 7 bases and 3 bases, with 18 bases remaining between them. Here the CDR3 reads CASTLTGGREETQYF. The CDR3 bases are TGTGCCAGCACCCTGACAGGTGGTAGGGAAGAGACCCAGTACTTC.

This clone was detected a few times. The chain uses TRBV6-2 or TRBV6-3 and TRBJ2-7, with 8 bases lining up with TRBD2. CDR1 is MNHEY and CDR2 is SVGEGT in the germline V gene. V shed 4 bases, J shed 0 bases, and the junction held 2 bases outside the gene matches. This CDR3 contains 14 residues. CDR3: CASSSGLASYEQYF. The CDR3 coding sequence is TGTGCCAGCAGTTCCGGACTAGCCTCCTACGAGCAGTACTTC.

The genes are TRBV6-5 and TRBJ2-7; TRBD1 aligns across 8 bases. The length of the CDR3 is 16 residues. The germline gives CDR1 MNHEY, CDR2 SVGAGI. The V gene end was trimmed by 2 bases and the J gene end by 6 bases; junction bases not matched to a gene: 12. The CDR3 protein is CASSYRPPTGEGEQYF. The CDR3 DNA reads as TGTGCCAGCAGTTACCGGCCCCCGACAGGGGAAGGCGAGCAGTACTTC.

The rearrangement uses TRBV24-1 and TRBJ1-3; 7 positions match TRBD1. Germline values: CDR1 KGHDR, CDR2 SFDVKD. The V gene end was trimmed by 3 bases and the J gene end by 1 base; junction bases not matched to a gene: 8. The CDR3 runs 17 residues. As DNA, the CDR3 is TGTGCCACCAGTGATGATGACAGGGAGAAGTCTGGAAACACCATATATTTT. Translation gives CATSDDDREKSGNTIYF.